This T cell receptor beta chain was recorded in a study of regulatory T cells in long-lasting Graves disease. This clonotype was detected ten times or more. Its specificity is not known. Time point indicated: newly diagnosed GD, antithyroid drugs for less than 3 months. Researchers made the TCR library from RNA that was extracted from PBMCs. The peripheral blood volume drawn was around 9.6 milliliters, and it was collected into EDTA tubes. Study results and caveats: Persistent cases favored TRBV28, TRBJ1-2 and TRBJ2-5.

Sequencing libraries for TCR beta were prepared with iRepertoire HTBI primers and Arm-PCR of CDR3 regions. TCRdb re-derived calls from the multiplex PCR reads in MiXCR, one entry per CDR3 protein. The sample lists 510,000 or so distinct CDR3 sequences, approximately 12% occurring once. Trimming shortened V by 0 bases and J by 4 bases, and 10 bases separated the two germline ends. The CDR3 has 13 amino acids. Per germline, CDR1 GTSNPN and CDR2 SVGIG (reference sequence). These same records also appear under a second study, on T cells in Graves' hyperthyroidism and ophthalmopathy. From that paper: Patients aged 18 to 65 had newly diagnosed hyperthyroidism of under 2 months' duration.

The receptor was derived from a woman aged 30 to 39 with Graves disease. The genes are TRBV30 and TRBJ2-7; no clear D. The input for sequencing was peripheral blood mononuclear cells (PBMCs), taken at new diagnosis, from a patient treated with antithyroid drugs. CDR3 sequence reads: CAWSVGVGYEQYF. Here the CDR3 DNA reads TGTGCCTGGAGTGTAGGTGTTGGATACGAGCAGTACTTC.